Listed below are T cell receptor beta chains from one sample, sequenced in a study of control samples from healthy donors and cancer patients. Here immunoSEQ multiplex PCR was the method, and the copy in TCRdb shows in-frame clones only, minus some. The sample lists about 170,000 clones; 91% were seen once. Sequencing was performed on blood. The source is a woman aged 30 to 39 in good health. CDR3s include the opening cysteine and the closing phenylalanine or tryptophan. The D gene is left open where the match is weak. A clone size is listed for some rows: how often the clone was seen (once, few, many), or a class if it is expanded.

v_call	d_call	j_call	clone_size	cdr3_aa	cdr3_nt
TRBV10-2	.	TRBJ2-1	.	CASSESGEGGEQFF	TGCGCCAGCAGTGAGAGCGGGGAGGGGGGTGAGCAGTTCTTC
TRBV6-6	TRBD2	TRBJ2-5	.	CASSYSSGRETQYF	TGTGCCAGCAGTTACTCTAGCGGGAGAGAGACCCAGTACTTC
TRBV2	.	TRBJ1-3	.	CASRTDSSGNTIYF	TGTGCCAGCAGGACGGACAGCTCTGGAAACACCATATATTTT
TRBV1	.	TRBJ2-2	.	CTSSQGTSGRSGGELFF	TGCACCAGCAGCCAAGGGACTAGCGGGAGGTCGGGCGGGGAGCTGTTTTTT
TRBV4-1	TRBD1	TRBJ1-4	few	CASSQVGTGAEKLFF	TGCGCCAGCAGCCAAGTGGGGACAGGGGCTGAAAAACTGTTTTTT
TRBV11-2	TRBD1	TRBJ2-7	.	CASSPRDRVYEQYF	TGTGCCAGCAGCCCCCGGGACAGGGTCTACGAGCAGTACTTC
TRBV2	.	TRBJ2-1	many	CASTGGYNEQFF	TGTGCCAGCACGGGCGGATACAATGAGCAGTTCTTC
TRBV5-1	.	TRBJ2-1	.	CASSLFSGGYNEQFF	TGCGCCAGCAGCTTGTTTAGCGGAGGTTACAATGAGCAGTTCTTC
TRBV4-3	.	TRBJ2-7	once	CASSQVRDSYEQYF	TGCGCCAGCAGCCAAGTTCGGGACTCCTACGAGCAGTACTTC
TRBV9	TRBD2	TRBJ2-7	.	CASSVDGTSGRNEQYF	TGTGCCAGCAGCGTAGACGGGACTAGCGGGAGGAACGAGCAGTACTTC
TRBV10-2	TRBD1	TRBJ1-6	once	CASRDSNSPLHF	TGCGCCAGCCGGGACAGCAATTCACCCCTCCACTTT